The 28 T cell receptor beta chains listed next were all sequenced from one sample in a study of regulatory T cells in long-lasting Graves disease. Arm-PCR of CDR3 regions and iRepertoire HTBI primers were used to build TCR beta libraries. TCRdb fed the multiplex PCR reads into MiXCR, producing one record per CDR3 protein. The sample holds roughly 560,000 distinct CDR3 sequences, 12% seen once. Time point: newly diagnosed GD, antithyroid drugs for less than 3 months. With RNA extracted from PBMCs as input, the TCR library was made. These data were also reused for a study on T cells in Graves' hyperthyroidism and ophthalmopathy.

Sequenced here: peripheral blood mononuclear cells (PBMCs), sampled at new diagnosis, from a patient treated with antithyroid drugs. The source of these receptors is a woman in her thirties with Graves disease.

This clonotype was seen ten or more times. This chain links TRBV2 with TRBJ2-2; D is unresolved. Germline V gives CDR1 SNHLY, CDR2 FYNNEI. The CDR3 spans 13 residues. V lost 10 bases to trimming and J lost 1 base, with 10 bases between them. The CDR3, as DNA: TGTGCCACCTACCGAAGGAACACCGGGGAGCTGTTTTTT. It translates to CATYRRNTGELFF.

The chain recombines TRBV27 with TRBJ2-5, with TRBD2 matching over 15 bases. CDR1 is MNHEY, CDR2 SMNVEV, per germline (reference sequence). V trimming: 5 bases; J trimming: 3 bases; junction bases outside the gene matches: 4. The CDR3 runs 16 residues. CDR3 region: CASSGLAGGPEETQYF. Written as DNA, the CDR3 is TGTGCCAGCAGTGGACTAGCGGGAGGGCCGGAAGAGACCCAGTACTTC.

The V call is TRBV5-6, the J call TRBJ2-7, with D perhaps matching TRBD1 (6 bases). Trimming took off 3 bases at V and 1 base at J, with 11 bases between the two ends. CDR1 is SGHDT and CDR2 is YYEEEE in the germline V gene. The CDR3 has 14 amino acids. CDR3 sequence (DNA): TGTGCCAGCAGCTGGGGGACACCTTCCTACGAGCAGTACTTC. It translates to CASSWGTPSYEQYF.

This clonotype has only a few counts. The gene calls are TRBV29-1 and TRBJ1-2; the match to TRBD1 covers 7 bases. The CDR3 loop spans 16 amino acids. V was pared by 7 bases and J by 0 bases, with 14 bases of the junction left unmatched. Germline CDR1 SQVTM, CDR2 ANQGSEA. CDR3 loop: CSANQQGNGANYGYTF. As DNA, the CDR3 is TGCAGCGCAAACCAACAGGGGAACGGGGCTAACTATGGCTACACCTTC.

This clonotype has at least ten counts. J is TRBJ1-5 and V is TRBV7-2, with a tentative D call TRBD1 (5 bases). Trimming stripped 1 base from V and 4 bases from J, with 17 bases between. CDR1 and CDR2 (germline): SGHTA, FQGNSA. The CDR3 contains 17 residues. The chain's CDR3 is CASSLGLGAGGNQPQHF. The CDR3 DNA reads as TGTGCCAGCAGCTTAGGCCTCGGGGCGGGAGGGAATCAGCCCCAGCATTTT. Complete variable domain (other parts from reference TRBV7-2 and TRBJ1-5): GAGVSQSPSNKVTEKGKDVELRCDPISGHTALYWYRQSLGQGLEFLIYFQGNSAPDKSGLPSDRFSAERTGGSVSTLTIQRTQQEDSAVYLCASSLGLGAGGNQPQHFGDGTRLSIL.

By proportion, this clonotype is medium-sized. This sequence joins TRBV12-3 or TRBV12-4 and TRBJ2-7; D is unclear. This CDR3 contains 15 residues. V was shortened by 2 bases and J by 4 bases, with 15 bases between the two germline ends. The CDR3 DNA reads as TGTGCCAGCAGTTTAACCGGCAGGCCTCCGTACGAGCAGTACTTC. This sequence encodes CASSLTGRPPYEQYF.

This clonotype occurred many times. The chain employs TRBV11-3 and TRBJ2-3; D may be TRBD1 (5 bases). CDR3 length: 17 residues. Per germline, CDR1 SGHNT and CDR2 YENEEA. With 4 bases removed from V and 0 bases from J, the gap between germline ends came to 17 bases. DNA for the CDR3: TGTGCCAGCAGCTCCGGCCCAGGGCGATCTAGCACAGATACGCAGTATTTT. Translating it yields CASSSGPGRSSTDTQYF.

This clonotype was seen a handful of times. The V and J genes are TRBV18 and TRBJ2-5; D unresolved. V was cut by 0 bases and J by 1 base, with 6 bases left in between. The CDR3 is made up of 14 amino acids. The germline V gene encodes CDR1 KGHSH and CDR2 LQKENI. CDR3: CASSPPSPQETQYF. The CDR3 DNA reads TGTGCCAGCTCACCACCGTCCCCCCAAGAGACCCAGTACTTC.

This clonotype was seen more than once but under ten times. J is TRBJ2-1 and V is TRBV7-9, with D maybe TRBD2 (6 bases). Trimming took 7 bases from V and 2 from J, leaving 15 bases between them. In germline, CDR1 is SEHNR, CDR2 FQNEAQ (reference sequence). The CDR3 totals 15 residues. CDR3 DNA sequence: TGTGCCAGCACGCCGGGGGAGGTTCCCTACAATGAGCAGTTCTTC. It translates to CASTPGEVPYNEQFF.

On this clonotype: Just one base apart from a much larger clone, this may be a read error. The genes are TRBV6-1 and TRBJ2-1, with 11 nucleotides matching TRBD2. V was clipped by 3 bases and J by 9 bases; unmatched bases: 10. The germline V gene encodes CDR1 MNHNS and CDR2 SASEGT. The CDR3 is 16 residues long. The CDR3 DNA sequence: TGTGCCAGCAGTGAGTCGGTAGCGGGAGGGCTCAGTGAGCAGTTCTTC. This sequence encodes CASSESVAGGLSEQFF.

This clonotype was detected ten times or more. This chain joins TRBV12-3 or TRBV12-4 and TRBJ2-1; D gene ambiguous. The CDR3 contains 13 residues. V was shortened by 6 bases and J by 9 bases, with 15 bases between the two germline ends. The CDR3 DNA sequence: TGTGCCAGCAGATTACCGGGCCACGGTGAGCAGTTCTTC. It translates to CASRLPGHGEQFF.

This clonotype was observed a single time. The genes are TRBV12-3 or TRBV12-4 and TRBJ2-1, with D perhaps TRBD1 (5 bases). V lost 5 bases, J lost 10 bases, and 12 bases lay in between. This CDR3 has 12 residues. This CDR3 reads CASSDRAYEQFF. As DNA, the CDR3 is TGTGCCAGCAGTGACAGAGCCTACGAGCAGTTCTTC.

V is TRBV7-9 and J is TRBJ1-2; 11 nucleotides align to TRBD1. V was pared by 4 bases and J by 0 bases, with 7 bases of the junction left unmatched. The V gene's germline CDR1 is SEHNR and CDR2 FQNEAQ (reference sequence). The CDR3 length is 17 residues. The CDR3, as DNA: TGTGCCAGCAGCTCTTGGACAGGGGGCAGGACTAACTATGGCTACACCTTC. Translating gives CASSSWTGGRTNYGYTF.

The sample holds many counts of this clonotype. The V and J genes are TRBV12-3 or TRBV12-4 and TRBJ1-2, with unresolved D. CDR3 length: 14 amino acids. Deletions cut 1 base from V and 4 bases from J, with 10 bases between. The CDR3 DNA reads TGTGCCAGCAGTTTAGGGTACAGCCTCTATGGCTACACCTTC. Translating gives CASSLGYSLYGYTF.

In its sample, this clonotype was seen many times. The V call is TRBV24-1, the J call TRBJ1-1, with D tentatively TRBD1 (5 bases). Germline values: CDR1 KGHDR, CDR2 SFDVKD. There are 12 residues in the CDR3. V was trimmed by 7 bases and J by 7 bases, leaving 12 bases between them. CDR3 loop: CATSQRGDEAFF. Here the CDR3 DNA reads TGTGCCACCAGCCAGAGGGGTGATGAAGCTTTCTTT.

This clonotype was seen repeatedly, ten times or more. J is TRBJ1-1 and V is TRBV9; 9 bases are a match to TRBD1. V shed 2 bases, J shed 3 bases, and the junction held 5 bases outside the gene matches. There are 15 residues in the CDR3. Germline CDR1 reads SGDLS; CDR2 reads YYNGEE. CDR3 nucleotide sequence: TGTGCCAGCAGCGTGACAGGGGGGGGGGACACTGAAGCTTTCTTT. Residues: CASSVTGGGDTEAFF.

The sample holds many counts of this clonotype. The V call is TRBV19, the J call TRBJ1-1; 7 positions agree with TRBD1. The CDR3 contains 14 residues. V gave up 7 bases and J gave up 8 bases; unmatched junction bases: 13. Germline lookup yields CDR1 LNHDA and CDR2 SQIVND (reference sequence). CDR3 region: CASTTGGGQREAFF. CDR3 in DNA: TGTGCCAGTACTACTGGAGGGGGACAGAGGGAAGCTTTCTTT. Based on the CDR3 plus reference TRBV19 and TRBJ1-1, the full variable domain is DGGITQSPKYLFRKEGQNVTLSCEQNLNHDAMYWYRQDPGQGLRLIYYSQIVNDFQKGDIAEGYSVSREKKESFPLTVTSAQKNPTAFYLCASTTGGGQREAFFGQGTRLTVV.

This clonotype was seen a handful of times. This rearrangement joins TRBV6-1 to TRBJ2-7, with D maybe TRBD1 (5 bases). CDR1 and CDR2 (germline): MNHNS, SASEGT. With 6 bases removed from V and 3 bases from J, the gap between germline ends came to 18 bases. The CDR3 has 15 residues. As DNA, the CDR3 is TGTGCCAGCAGCAATTTAGGGGCAGGGAACTACGAGCAGTACTTC. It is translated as CASSNLGAGNYEQYF.

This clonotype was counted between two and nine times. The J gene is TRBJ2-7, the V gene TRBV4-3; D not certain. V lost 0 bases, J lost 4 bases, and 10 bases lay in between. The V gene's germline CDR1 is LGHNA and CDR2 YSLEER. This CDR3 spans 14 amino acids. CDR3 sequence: CASSQDENRYEQYF. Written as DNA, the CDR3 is TGCGCCAGCAGCCAAGACGAAAACCGATACGAGCAGTACTTC.

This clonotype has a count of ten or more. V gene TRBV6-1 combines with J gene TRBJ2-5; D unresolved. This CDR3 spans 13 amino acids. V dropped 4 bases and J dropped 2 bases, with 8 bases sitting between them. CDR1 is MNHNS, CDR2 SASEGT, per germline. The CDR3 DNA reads TGTGCCAGCAGTGGGCAGAGTCAAGAGACCCAGTACTTC. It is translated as CASSGQSQETQYF.

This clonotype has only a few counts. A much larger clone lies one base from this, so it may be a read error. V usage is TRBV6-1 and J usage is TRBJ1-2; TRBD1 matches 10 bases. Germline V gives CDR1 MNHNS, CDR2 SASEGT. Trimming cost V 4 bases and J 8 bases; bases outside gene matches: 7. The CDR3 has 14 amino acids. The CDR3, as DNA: TGTGCCAGCAGTGGGCCTGGGACAGGGGAAGGCTACACCTTC. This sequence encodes CASSGPGTGEGYTF.

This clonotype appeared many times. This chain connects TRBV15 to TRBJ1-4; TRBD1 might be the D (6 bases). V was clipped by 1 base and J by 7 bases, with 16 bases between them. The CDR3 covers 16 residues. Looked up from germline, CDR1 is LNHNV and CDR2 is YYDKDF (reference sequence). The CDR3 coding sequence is TGTGCCACCAGCAGAGCCCCGGACAGCGCCGTTGAAAAACTGTTTTTT. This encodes CATSRAPDSAVEKLFF.

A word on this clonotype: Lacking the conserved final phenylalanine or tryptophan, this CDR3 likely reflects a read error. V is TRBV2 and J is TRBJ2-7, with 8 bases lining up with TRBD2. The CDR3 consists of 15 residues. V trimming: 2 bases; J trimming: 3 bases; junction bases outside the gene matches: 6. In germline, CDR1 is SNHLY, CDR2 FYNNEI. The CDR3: CASSESGSGNYEQYL. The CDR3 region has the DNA TGTGCCAGCAGTGAATCGGGTAGCGGGAACTACGAGCAGTACCTC.

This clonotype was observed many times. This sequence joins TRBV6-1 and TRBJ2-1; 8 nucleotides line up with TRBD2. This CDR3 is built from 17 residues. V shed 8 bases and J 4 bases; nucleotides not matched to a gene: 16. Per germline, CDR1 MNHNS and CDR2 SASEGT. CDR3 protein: CASSTSGGFEAYNEQFF. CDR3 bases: TGTGCCAGCTCGACCTCGGGGGGGTTTGAGGCGTACAATGAGCAGTTCTTC.

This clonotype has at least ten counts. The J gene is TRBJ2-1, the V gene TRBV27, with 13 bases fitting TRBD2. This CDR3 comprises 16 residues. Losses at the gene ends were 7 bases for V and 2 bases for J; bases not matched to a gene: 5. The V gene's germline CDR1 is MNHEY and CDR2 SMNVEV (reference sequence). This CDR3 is CASNRGLAGTYNEQFF. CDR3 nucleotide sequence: TGTGCCAGCAATAGGGGACTAGCGGGGACCTACAATGAGCAGTTCTTC.

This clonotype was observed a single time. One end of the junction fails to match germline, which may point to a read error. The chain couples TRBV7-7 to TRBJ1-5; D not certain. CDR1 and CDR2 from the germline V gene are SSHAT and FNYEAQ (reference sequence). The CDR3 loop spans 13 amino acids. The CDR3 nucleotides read TGTGCTAGCAGCTTTGAGAGGGATCAGCCCCAGCATTTT. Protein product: CASSFERDQPQHF.

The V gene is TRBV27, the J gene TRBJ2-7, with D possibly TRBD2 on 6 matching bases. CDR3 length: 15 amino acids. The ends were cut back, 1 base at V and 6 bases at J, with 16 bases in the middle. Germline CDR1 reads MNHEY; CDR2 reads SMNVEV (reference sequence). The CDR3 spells CASSLWGGEECEQYF. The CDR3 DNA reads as TGTGCCAGCAGTTTATGGGGCGGGGAGGAATGCGAGCAGTACTTC.

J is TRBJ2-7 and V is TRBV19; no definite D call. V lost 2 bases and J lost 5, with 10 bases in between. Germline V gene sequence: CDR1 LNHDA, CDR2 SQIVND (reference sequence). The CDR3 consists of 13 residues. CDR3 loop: CASSIKGFNEQYF. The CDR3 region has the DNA TGTGCCAGTAGTATAAAAGGGTTCAACGAGCAGTACTTC.